This T cell receptor (beta chain) was captured by sequencing in a study of cytomegalovirus exposure and HLA in healthy donors. This clone was picked up one time. Its antigen remains unidentified. This PCR relied on a set of 60 Vbeta primers and 13 Jbeta primers. Method: immunoSEQ multiplex PCR; TCRdb's copy keeps in-frame clones and lacks some. The repertoire holds approximately 160,000 clones, with more than 80% as singletons. V lost 4 bases to trimming and J lost 7 bases, with 15 bases between them. Germline CDR1 is SGHRS and CDR2 is YFSETQ. The CDR3 length is 14 residues. Study-level points and caveats: TCR beta chain V- and J-gene trimming was linked, in a later analysis, to a missense variant in DCLRE1C.

Input material: PBMCs. This chain links TRBV5-1 with TRBJ1-5; D perhaps matches TRBD1 (6 bases). The sequence was collected from a young woman in good health and CMV-seronegative. The CDR3 is CASSHLQGWQPQHF. The DNA for the CDR3 is TGCGCCAGCAGCCACCTTCAGGGGTGGCAGCCCCAGCATTTT. Looking up the rest from reference TRBV5-1 and TRBJ1-5 gives the full variable domain: KAGVTQTPRYLIKTRGQQVTLSCSPISGHRSVSWYQQTPGQGLQFLFEYFSETQRNKGNFPGRFSGRQFSNSRSEMNVSTLELGDSALYLCASSHLQGWQPQHFGDGTRLSIL.